This TCR beta chain was found in a study of human T cells and chemical hapten exposure. Study context: Variation in per-sample TCR yields came mainly from small pooled library volume differences.

This clonotype appeared many times. Its antigen is not known. The CDR3 covers 14 residues. Germline CDR1 reads SNHLY; CDR2 reads FYNNEI. The V end was cut by 2 bases, the J end by 8 bases, with 13 bases between. The study used a library that attached unique molecular identifiers to individual cDNA molecules. As originally analysed: Samples ranged from about 23,224 to 690,600 TCRs, with a median of 95,638. TCRdb re-derived calls from the 5' RACE reads in MiXCR, one entry per CDR3 protein. Clone size and V and J calls follow TCRdb, not the original study. Seen here are some 150,000 distinct CDR3 sequences, roughly 4.1% observed once, and the top ten hold over 1.1%. Whole blood that had not been fractionated was the source of extracted total RNA. Broader study findings: The number of TCRs over 1 in 1000 frequency stayed unchanged after DPC.

The receptor was isolated from a female donor in good health. The chain is built from TRBV2 and TRBJ2-4, with D perhaps TRBD2 (5 bases). Here the CDR3 reads CASSEFGSVDIQYF. The DNA of the CDR3 is TGTGCCAGCAGTGAATTCGGTAGCGTGGACATTCAGTACTTC.